This TCR beta chain was recorded in a study of blood T cell repertoires in COVID-19. Everyone who took part was 18 to 89 years old, and they came from about 25 US areas. Original processing notes: For nucleated cells, counts were estimated from reference gene primer amplification. Repertoires were generated with immunoSEQ multiplex PCR, while TCRdb's copy carries only in-frame clones and drops some. V, J and clone size derive from that table, while D and trimming were established from the DNA sequence. Of some 150,000 clones listed, around four fifths were seen once; the top ten hold around 6.5%. Germline-derived CDR1 and CDR2 are MNHEY and SMNVEV (reference sequence). The V end lost 1 base, the J end lost 4 bases, and 22 bases lay between the germline ends. The CDR3 length is 18 residues.

The rearrangement uses TRBV27 and TRBJ1-2; the D gene is possibly TRBD1 (6 bases). The sample was PBMCs or T cells enriched from blood (not recorded which). The receptor's source is a woman in her thirties or forties who had recovered from COVID-19. CDR3 amino acids: CASSLWGWYGGPGYGYTF. Written as DNA, the CDR3 is TGTGCCAGCAGTTTATGGGGGTGGTATGGGGGCCCTGGCTATGGCTACACCTTC.